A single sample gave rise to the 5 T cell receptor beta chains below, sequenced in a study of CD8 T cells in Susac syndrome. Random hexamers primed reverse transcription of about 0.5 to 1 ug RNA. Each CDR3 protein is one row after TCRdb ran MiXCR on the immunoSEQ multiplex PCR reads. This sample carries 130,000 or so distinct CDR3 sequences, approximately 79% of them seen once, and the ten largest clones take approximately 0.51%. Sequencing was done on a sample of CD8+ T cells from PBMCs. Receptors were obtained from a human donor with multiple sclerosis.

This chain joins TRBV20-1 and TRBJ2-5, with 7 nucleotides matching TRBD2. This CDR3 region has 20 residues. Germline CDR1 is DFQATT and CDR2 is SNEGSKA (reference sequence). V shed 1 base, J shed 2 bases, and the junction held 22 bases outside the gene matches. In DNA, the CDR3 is TGCAGTGCTAGAGCCAGCAACCCTCAAATCCAGGGAGCGGGGCAAGAGACCCAGTACTTC. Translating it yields CSARASNPQIQGAGQETQYF.

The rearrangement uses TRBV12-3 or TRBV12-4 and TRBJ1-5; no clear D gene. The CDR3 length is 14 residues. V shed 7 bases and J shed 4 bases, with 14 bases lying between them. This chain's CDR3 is CASNPGGRNQPQHF. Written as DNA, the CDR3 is TGTGCCAGCAACCCGGGAGGCAGGAATCAGCCCCAGCATTTT.

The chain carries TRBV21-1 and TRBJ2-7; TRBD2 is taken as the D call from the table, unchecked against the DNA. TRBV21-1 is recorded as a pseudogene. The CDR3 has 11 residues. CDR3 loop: CARIREDEQYV. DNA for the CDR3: TGTGCCAGGATTAGGGAGGACGAGCAGTACGTC.

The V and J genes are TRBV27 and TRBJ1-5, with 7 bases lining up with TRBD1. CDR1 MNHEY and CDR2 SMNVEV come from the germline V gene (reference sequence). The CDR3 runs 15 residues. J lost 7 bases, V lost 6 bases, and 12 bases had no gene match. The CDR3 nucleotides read TGTGCCAGCAGCGACCTTACAGGGGTCGGACAGCCCCAGCATTTT. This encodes CASSDLTGVGQPQHF.

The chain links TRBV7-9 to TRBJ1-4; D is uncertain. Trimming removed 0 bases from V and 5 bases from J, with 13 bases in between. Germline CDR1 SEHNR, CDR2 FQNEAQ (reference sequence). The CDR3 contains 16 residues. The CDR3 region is CASSLASAGANEKLFF. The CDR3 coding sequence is TGTGCCAGCAGCTTAGCTTCGGCGGGAGCAAATGAAAAACTGTTTTTT.